These 25 T cell receptor beta chains were all obtained from the same sample, sequenced in a study of breast tumors, draining lymph nodes, adjacent tissues. Via MiXCR, TCRdb re-called the multiplex PCR reads, giving one row per CDR3 protein. This sample has 50,000 to 75,000 distinct CDR3 sequences; roughly 50% occur once, and the top ten carry around a fifth. The specimen sequenced was breast tumor tissue. The receptors stem from a female donor with breast cancer. Some clones in this sample may be carry-over from other donors' samples.

The V gene is TRBV28, the J gene TRBJ2-7; 9 bases agree with TRBD2. Germline V lookup: CDR1 MDHEN, CDR2 SYDVKM. J gave up 3 bases and V 4 bases, and 7 bases lay outside the gene matches. The CDR3 is made up of 15 amino acids. The DNA for the CDR3 is TGTGCCAGCAGTTCCCCTCTAGCGGGAAGCTACGAGCAGTACTTC. It translates to CASSSPLAGSYEQYF.

The sample holds a few counts of this clonotype. One base away lies a much larger clone, so this may be a sequencing read error. This chain links TRBV20-1 with TRBJ2-7, with TRBD2 identical over 10 bases. V gave up 5 bases and J gave up 5 bases; unmatched junction bases: 12. The CDR3 consists of 15 residues. The germline V gene has CDR1 DFQATT and CDR2 SNEGSKA (reference sequence). CDR3 residues: CSALSPLAGANEQYF. In nucleotides, the CDR3 is TGCAGTGCTTTAAGCCCTCTAGCGGGAGCGAACGAGCAGTACTTC.

The rearrangement links TRBV2 to TRBJ2-1; 10 bases are a match to TRBD2. J lost 9 bases, V lost 4 bases, and 6 bases had no gene match. The germline gives CDR1 SNHLY, CDR2 FYNNEI. The CDR3 length is 14 residues. In DNA, the CDR3 is TGTGCCAGCAGTGTCCTAGCGGGAGTAGGTGAGCAGTTCTTC. Translation gives CASSVLAGVGEQFF.

This clonotype was counted many times. The V call is TRBV5-1, the J call TRBJ2-1, with 11 bases matching TRBD2. V lost 4 bases to trimming and J lost 5 bases; unmatched junction nucleotides: 2. This CDR3 has 14 amino acids. The germline CDR1 and CDR2 sequences are SGHRS and YFSETQ. The CDR3 DNA reads TGCGCCAGCAGCCCGGGACTAGCGGACAATGAGCAGTTCTTC. Its protein product is CASSPGLADNEQFF.

This clonotype was detected ten times or more. This chain connects TRBV5-1 to TRBJ2-3; TRBD2 might be the D (6 bases). Germline V gene lookup returns CDR1 SGHRS and CDR2 YFSETQ. The germline V and J ends were trimmed by 4 bases and 1 base, with 16 bases remaining between them. The CDR3 has 16 residues. This CDR3 is CASSPQGGLRTDTQYF. The DNA of the CDR3 is TGCGCCAGCAGCCCCCAAGGAGGGCTTCGCACAGATACGCAGTATTTT. Filled out from reference TRBV5-1 and TRBJ2-3, the complete variable domain reads KAGVTQTPRYLIKTRGQQVTLSCSPISGHRSVSWYQQTPGQGLQFLFEYFSETQRNKGNFPGRFSGRQFSNSRSEMNVSTLELGDSALYLCASSPQGGLRTDTQYFGPGTRLTVL.

As to this clonotype: The junction shows a germline mismatch at one end, possibly a read error. V is TRBV20-1 and J is TRBJ2-1, with TRBD2 identical over 11 bases. Germline V gene data show CDR1 as DFQATT and CDR2 as SNEGSKA (reference sequence). The CDR3 covers 17 residues. CDR3 loop: CSASGTSGRSSYNEQLF. The CDR3 DNA follows: TGCAGTGCCTCCGGGACTAGCGGAAGAAGCTCCTACAATGAGCAGCTCTTC.

The DNA for the CDR3 is TGTGCCAGCAGCTTAGGACACTTCTACGAGCAGTACTTC. It is translated as CASSLGHFYEQYF. The V call is TRBV11-2, the J call TRBJ2-7; unclear D gene. In germline, CDR1 is SGHAT, CDR2 FQNNGV. V dropped 1 base and J dropped 3 bases, with 7 bases sitting between them. The CDR3 has 13 amino acids.

This clonotype was seen more than once but under ten times. Being one base from a much bigger clone, this may be a read error. The V gene is TRBV20-1, the J gene TRBJ2-3; D may correspond to TRBD1 or TRBD2 (7 bases each). In germline, CDR1 is DFQATT, CDR2 SNEGSKA (reference sequence). CDR3 length equals 14 residues. CDR3: CSPWGGQSTATQYF. The CDR3 DNA reads as TGCAGTCCCTGGGGGGGACAGAGCACAGCTACGCAGTATTTT.

This clonotype was seen a few times. The V gene is TRBV20-1, the J gene TRBJ2-3; the match to TRBD2 covers 15 bases. This CDR3 has 19 amino acids. CDR1 DFQATT and CDR2 SNEGSKA come from the germline V gene (reference sequence). Losses at the gene ends were 6 bases for V and 3 bases for J; bases not matched to a gene: 16. CDR3 sequence (DNA): TGCAGTGCCAGTATGAGAGGGGGACTAGCGGGGGGTACAACAGATACGCAGTATTTT. Its translation is CSASMRGGLAGGTTDTQYF.

This clonotype was counted at least ten times. This chain connects TRBV6-6 to TRBJ1-6; D is unresolved. Deletions cut 5 bases from V and 6 bases from J, with 8 bases between. Germline CDR1 reads MNHNY; CDR2 reads SVGAGI (reference sequence). This CDR3 region has 13 residues. In DNA, the CDR3 is TGTGCCAGCAGTGCGGAGGGTAATTCACCCCTCCACTTT. It is translated as CASSAEGNSPLHF.

Notes on this clonotype: One junction end does not reproduce the germline sequence, and a read error may be involved. The V and J genes are TRBV6-5 and TRBJ1-2; 10 nucleotides align to TRBD1. CDR3 length: 15 residues. The V gene's germline CDR1 is MNHEY and CDR2 SVGAGI. CDR3 nucleotide sequence: TGTGCCAGCAGTTACTCGGGACAGGGGAACTATGGCTACGCCTTC. Translation gives CASSYSGQGNYGYAF.

The V and J genes are TRBV20-1 and TRBJ2-1; 16 bases are shared with TRBD2. The CDR3 totals 19 residues. Germline V gene data show CDR1 as DFQATT and CDR2 as SNEGSKA (reference sequence). Losses at the gene ends were 1 base for V and 10 bases for J; bases not matched to a gene: 16. CDR3 protein: CSARVPGLAGGAMGGEQFF. CDR3 DNA: TGCAGTGCTAGAGTCCCGGGACTAGCGGGAGGGGCTATGGGCGGGGAGCAGTTCTTC.

The rearrangement uses TRBV20-1 and TRBJ2-4; TRBD2 aligns across 8 bases. The CDR3 totals 13 residues. Trimming removed 2 bases from V and 5 bases from J; junction bases left unmatched: 2. Per the germline V gene, CDR1 is DFQATT and CDR2 is SNEGSKA (reference sequence). The CDR3 nucleotides read TGCAGTGCTAGAACCGGGGGGGAAAACATTCAGTACTTC. This sequence encodes CSARTGGENIQYF.

CDR3 protein: CSAGHSGSYEQYF. In DNA, the CDR3 is TGCAGTGCTGGCCATTCGGGGAGCTACGAGCAGTACTTC. This chain joins TRBV20-1 and TRBJ2-7; perhaps TRBD2 as D (5 bases). CDR3 size: 13 residues. Germline lookup yields CDR1 DFQATT and CDR2 SNEGSKA (reference sequence). With 5 bases removed from V and 3 bases from J, the gap between germline ends came to 14 bases.

This clonotype has a count of ten or more. The DNA of the CDR3 is TGCAGTGCCAAACCATTGGGGGGAGGATACAATGAGCAGTTCTTC. Amino acids: CSAKPLGGGYNEQFF. The chain joins TRBV20-1 to TRBJ2-1; tentatively, D is TRBD2 (6 bases). In germline, CDR1 is DFQATT, CDR2 SNEGSKA (reference sequence). V was clipped by 6 bases and J by 4 bases, with 19 bases between them. This CDR3 contains 15 residues.

The chain links TRBV20-1 to TRBJ2-7, with a possible D match to TRBD1 (6 bases). This CDR3 is 15 amino acids long. Germline V gives CDR1 DFQATT, CDR2 SNEGSKA (reference sequence). With 0 bases removed from V and 5 bases from J, the gap between germline ends came to 17 bases. The CDR3 reads CSARDPEGELDEQYF. As DNA, the CDR3 is TGCAGTGCTAGAGACCCTGAGGGGGAGTTGGACGAGCAGTACTTC.

J is TRBJ1-5 and V is TRBV30, with a possible D match to TRBD1 (5 bases). The CDR3 contains 20 residues. In germline, CDR1 is GTSNPN, CDR2 SVGIG (reference sequence). Trimming shortened V by 4 bases and J by 0 bases, and 28 bases separated the two germline ends. CDR3 sequence reads: CAWTPWGSGNTIYSNQPQHF. The CDR3 coding sequence is TGTGCCTGGACTCCTTGGGGGTCTGGAAACACCATATATAGCAATCAGCCCCAGCATTTT.

CDR3 sequence: CASSSTSPLHF. In nucleotides, the CDR3 is TGTGCCAGCAGCTCAACTTCACCCCTCCACTTT. The rearrangement links TRBV7-9 to TRBJ1-6; D is unresolved. The CDR3 spans 11 residues. Germline-derived CDR1 and CDR2 are SEHNR and FQNEAQ (reference sequence). V gave up 4 bases and J gave up 9 bases, with 4 bases separating them.

This chain joins TRBV11-2 and TRBJ2-7; 8 bases line up with TRBD1. The CDR3 totals 16 residues. Germline V gene sequence: CDR1 SGHAT, CDR2 FQNNGV. V trimming: 8 bases; J trimming: 6 bases; junction bases outside the gene matches: 18. CDR3 residues: CASHEGGQAALGEQYF. The CDR3 DNA is TGTGCCAGCCACGAGGGGGGACAGGCGGCGCTTGGCGAGCAGTACTTC.

The chain recombines TRBV2 with TRBJ2-1, with a possible D match to TRBD2 (5 bases). Germline V gives CDR1 SNHLY, CDR2 FYNNEI. The CDR3 length is 15 residues. Trimming left V 5 bases short and J 0 bases short, with 11 bases between. The CDR3 DNA reads TGTGCCAGCAGTCAGGACTCAAGCTCCTACAATGAGCAGTTCTTC. As protein: CASSQDSSSYNEQFF.

The chain recombines TRBV9 with TRBJ1-4; D might be TRBD1 (5 bases). The CDR3 loop spans 15 amino acids. Trimming shortened V by 4 bases and J by 4 bases, and 14 bases separated the two germline ends. The germline gives CDR1 SGDLS, CDR2 YYNGEE. Here the CDR3 DNA reads TGTGCCAGCAGCCCCCGGGGGTCTGTTAATGAAAAACTGTTTTTT. It encodes CASSPRGSVNEKLFF.

The gene calls are TRBV4-1 and TRBJ2-2; 14 bases line up with TRBD2. The CDR3 contains 20 residues. V dropped 0 bases and J dropped 7; count of bases not matched to a gene: 13. Germline V CDR1 and CDR2: MGHRA, YSYEKL. CDR3 nucleotides: TGCGCCAGCAGCCAAGATCCACCGGGACTAGCGGGAGTGAGTTACGGGGAGCTGTTTTTT. This codes for CASSQDPPGLAGVSYGELFF.

In this sample, this clonotype turned up a few times. This sequence joins TRBV15 and TRBJ1-2, with TRBD1 matching 7 bases. J lost 5 bases, V lost 1 base, and 10 bases had no gene match. CDR3 length equals 16 residues. CDR1 and CDR2 from the germline V gene are LNHNV and YYDKDF (reference sequence). The CDR3, as DNA: TGTGCCACCAGCAGAGCTCACGCAACAGGGGAGTATGGCTACACCTTC. Its protein product is CATSRAHATGEYGYTF.

The chain employs TRBV20-1 and TRBJ1-4; a possible D gene is TRBD1 (5 bases). Germline V gene sequence: CDR1 DFQATT, CDR2 SNEGSKA (reference sequence). The CDR3 runs to 14 residues. Trimming pared 3 bases from V and 8 bases from J, leaving 16 bases between. CDR3: CSARPSGGTEKLFF. CDR3 DNA sequence: TGCAGTGCTAGGCCTAGCGGGGGGACGGAAAAACTGTTTTTT.

This clonotype came up many times. V is TRBV28 and J is TRBJ1-5; D not certain. Per germline, CDR1 MDHEN and CDR2 SYDVKM. The CDR3 loop spans 12 amino acids. Trimming removed 4 bases at V and 4 bases at J, with 5 bases between. In DNA form, the CDR3 reads TGTGCCAGCAGTTGGACGAATCAGCCCCAGCATTTT. It translates to CASSWTNQPQHF.